The 32 T cell receptor beta chains given below trace back to one sample, sequenced in a study of patients and donors after allogeneic stem cell transplantation. TCRdb independently ran MiXCR on the RT-PCR reads; one entry per CDR3 protein. Among 800 or so distinct CDR3 sequences, about 1.9% were seen once, and the ten largest hold around 27%. Material for sequencing was blood, either unsorted or a sorted T cell fraction (not recorded which). The receptors come from a human donor who was either an allogeneic HSCT recipient or a stem cell or donor lymphocyte infusion donor (not recorded which). It is not recorded whose cells these are; they may come from a transplant donor.

By share of the sample, this clonotype is medium-sized (0.01 to 0.1%). The chain links TRBV7-6 to TRBJ2-1; 10 nucleotides agree with TRBD2. This CDR3 region has 17 residues. The V gene's germline CDR1 is SGHVS and CDR2 FNYEAQ. V dropped 5 bases and J dropped 6; count of bases not matched to a gene: 13. CDR3 bases: TGTGCCAGCAGCCCAGGACTAGCGGCGACAGGCGGCAATGAGCAGTTCTTC. Amino acids: CASSPGLAATGGNEQFF.

This clonotype is categorized as medium-sized. The chain uses TRBV12-2 and TRBJ1-1; the table's D call TRBD1 went unverified against the DNA. TRBV12-2 is a pseudogene. This CDR3 has 18 residues. In DNA, the CDR3 is TGTGCAAGTCGCGCCCGGCCTATGGACCGGCTAGGTAGGACTGAAGCTTTCTTT. Its protein product is CASRARPMDRLGRTEAFF.

In this sample, this clonotype turned up a few times. CDR3 sequence: CASSQDRVGEAFF. CDR3 in DNA: TGTGCCAGCAGCCAAGATCGGGTTGGTGAAGCTTTCTTT. The chain links TRBV4-2 to TRBJ1-1; D ambiguous. V was shortened by 0 bases and J by 7 bases, with 9 bases between the two germline ends. Germline loops: CDR1 LGHNA, CDR2 YNFKEQ. CDR3 length equals 13 residues.

Within the sample, this clonotype is large (0.1 to 1%). The chain joins TRBV7-8 to TRBJ2-1; no clear D gene. Between the trimmed V and J ends, which lost 4 bases and 1 base, there was a span of 11 bases. The CDR3 sequence is 15 residues long. Germline V CDR1 and CDR2: SGHVS, FQNEAQ. CDR3: CASSWLLGSYNEQFF. CDR3 nucleotides: TGTGCCAGCAGCTGGCTTTTAGGGTCCTACAATGAGCAGTTCTTC.

Sample share makes this clonotype large. This chain connects TRBV11-2 to TRBJ2-1; 14 positions agree with TRBD2. J gave up 9 bases and V 5 bases, and 6 bases lay outside the gene matches. This CDR3 contains 15 residues. CDR1 and CDR2 from the germline V gene are SGHAT and FQNNGV. CDR3 sequence (DNA): TGTGCCAGCAGCGAGACTAGCGGGGGGGCGGTTGAGCAGTTCTTC. Its translation: CASSETSGGAVEQFF.

By share, this clonotype counts as large. The chain uses TRBV5-4 and TRBJ2-7; D unresolved. The CDR3 runs 12 residues. In germline, CDR1 is SGHNT, CDR2 YYREEE (reference sequence). Trimming pared 2 bases from V and 5 bases from J, leaving 8 bases between. CDR3 DNA: TGTGCCAGCAGCTTAAACCCGGACGAGCAGTACTTC. Its protein product is CASSLNPDEQYF.

In its sample, this clonotype is medium-sized (0.01 to 0.1%). The J gene is TRBJ2-1, the V gene TRBV6-6; the D gene is possibly TRBD1 (5 bases). Looked up from germline, CDR1 is MNHNY and CDR2 is SVGAGI (reference sequence). V was clipped by 2 bases and J by 6 bases, with 17 bases between them. The CDR3 is 16 residues long. This chain's CDR3 is CASSYIGRAGRNEQFF. The CDR3 region has the DNA TGTGCCAGCAGTTACATCGGCAGGGCCGGTCGCAATGAGCAGTTCTTC.

The chain joins TRBV6-5 to TRBJ1-1; 8 bases fit TRBD1. V lost 5 bases, J lost 10 bases, and 9 bases stayed unmatched. In germline, CDR1 is MNHEY, CDR2 SVGAGI. The CDR3 covers 13 residues. For the CDR3, the DNA is TGTGCCAGCAGTCTATCCCGACAGGGGACAGCTTTCTTT. Its protein product is CASSLSRQGTAFF.

This clonotype is categorized as medium-sized. The chain carries TRBV13 and TRBJ2-1; D is ambiguous. This CDR3 comprises 11 residues. CDR1 is PRHDT, CDR2 FYEKMQ, per germline (reference sequence). Trimming cost V 4 bases and J 8 bases, with 6 bases left between them. This chain's CDR3 is CASSSGDEQFF. CDR3 in DNA: TGTGCCAGCAGCTCCGGCGATGAGCAGTTCTTC.

The chain is built from TRBV5-6 and TRBJ1-2; 11 bases line up with TRBD1. The CDR3 extends over 14 amino acids. The V gene end was trimmed by 4 bases and the J gene end by 8 bases; junction bases not matched to a gene: 7. The germline gives CDR1 SGHDT, CDR2 YYEEEE. In DNA, the CDR3 is TGTGCCAGCAGCGCCGGGACAGGGGGGTTCGGCTACACCTTC. Translated, it gives CASSAGTGGFGYTF.

This clonotype is categorized as medium-sized. V is TRBV24-1 and J is TRBJ2-5; D is undetermined. Looked up from germline, CDR1 is KGHDR and CDR2 is SFDVKD. The CDR3 has 12 residues. The V end was cut by 3 bases, the J end by 5 bases, with 6 bases between. The CDR3 DNA reads as TGTGCCACCAGTGATGGGCGGGAGACCCAGTACTTC. It is translated as CATSDGRETQYF.

This clonotype was seen a handful of times. The chain links TRBV7-9 to TRBJ2-3; D unclear. The V gene lost 5 bases and the J gene lost 8 bases, with 17 bases spanning the gap. Per the germline V gene, CDR1 is SEHNR and CDR2 is FQNEAQ (reference sequence). This CDR3 has 14 residues. The CDR3 DNA sequence: TGTGCCAGCAGCCCAGTACCTGGGGAAGTTACGCAGTATTTT. Encoded protein: CASSPVPGEVTQYF.

This clonotype is medium-sized within its sample. This chain connects TRBV4-2 to TRBJ1-2; TRBD1 might be the D (5 bases). CDR1 and CDR2 from the germline V gene are LGHNA and YNFKEQ. This CDR3 has 15 amino acids. Trimming shortened V by 6 bases and J by 5 bases, and 19 bases separated the two germline ends. The CDR3 loop is CASRAHLQDIYGYTF. DNA for the CDR3: TGTGCCAGCAGGGCCCACCTACAGGATATTTATGGCTACACCTTC.

This clonotype is labeled medium-sized. This sequence joins TRBV21-1 and TRBJ2-1. TRBV21-1 is tagged as a pseudogene. The CDR3 runs 12 residues. CDR3 in DNA: TGTGCCAGCAATCGGCCAGACAATGAGCAGTTCTTC. It codes for CASNRPDNEQFF.

By share, this clonotype counts as medium-sized. The CDR3 region is CSARTDDGYTF. The CDR3 bases are TGCAGCGCTAGGACCGACGATGGCTACACCTTC. V is TRBV29-1 and J is TRBJ1-2, with D hard to call. V was clipped by 7 bases and J by 6 bases, with 12 bases between them. This CDR3 has 11 residues. Germline V gene lookup returns CDR1 SQVTM and CDR2 ANQGSEA.

This clonotype is large (0.1 to 1%) by share. The rearrangement uses TRBV5-1 and TRBJ2-2; no clear D gene. The CDR3 has 16 amino acids. Germline V gene data show CDR1 as SGHRS and CDR2 as YFSETQ. The ends were cut back, 1 base at V and 3 bases at J, with 13 bases in the middle. DNA of the CDR3: TGCGCCAGCAGCTTGATAACCTCTCAGTACACCGGGGAGCTGTTTTTT. Translating it yields CASSLITSQYTGELFF.

Judged by abundance, this clonotype is large (0.1 to 1%). The chain uses TRBV19 and TRBJ1-4, with D tentatively TRBD1 (5 bases). V lost 6 bases and J lost 5, with 19 bases in between. CDR3 length: 16 residues. In germline, CDR1 is LNHDA, CDR2 SQIVND (reference sequence). CDR3 amino acids: CASSTRDGLKNEKLFF. CDR3 DNA sequence: TGTGCCAGTAGCACCCGGGACGGATTAAAAAATGAAAAACTGTTTTTT.

By share, this clonotype counts as medium-sized. The chain recombines TRBV7-6 with TRBJ2-5; D is ambiguous. There are 14 residues in the CDR3. V gave up 5 bases and J gave up 4 bases, with 14 bases separating them. The germline V gene has CDR1 SGHVS and CDR2 FNYEAQ. The CDR3 sequence is CASSIRPIGETQYF. For the CDR3, the DNA is TGTGCCAGCAGCATCAGACCAATAGGAGAGACCCAGTACTTC.

The chain uses TRBV7-6 and TRBJ2-5, with D unclear. V lost 3 bases to trimming and J lost 2 bases, with 7 bases between them. The V gene's germline CDR1 is SGHVS and CDR2 FNYEAQ. The CDR3 extends over 13 amino acids. The CDR3 DNA reads as TGTGCCAGCAGCTTCGGCAGACAAGAGACCCAGTACTTC. It translates to CASSFGRQETQYF.

Within the sample, this clonotype is medium-sized. The CDR3 is CASWELVRSRQTQPQHF. CDR3 in DNA: TGCGCCTCTTGGGAGCTCGTTAGGAGCCGCCAGACTCAGCCCCAGCATTTT. V and J are TRBV5-1 and TRBJ1-5; D is unclear. From germline, CDR1 is SGHRS and CDR2 YFSETQ. V lost 10 bases to trimming and J lost 6 bases, with 29 bases between them. The CDR3 consists of 17 residues.

By proportion, this clonotype is large (0.1 to 1%). V and J are TRBV27 and TRBJ2-1, with 7 bases identical to TRBD2. The CDR3 is made up of 13 amino acids. Germline V lookup: CDR1 MNHEY, CDR2 SMNVEV (reference sequence). V was pared by 2 bases and J by 7 bases, with 2 bases of the junction left unmatched. CDR3 protein: CASSLKGGNEQFF. The CDR3 coding sequence is TGTGCCAGCAGTTTAAAGGGAGGGAATGAGCAGTTCTTC.

This clonotype is classed as medium-sized. V gene TRBV7-6 combines with J gene TRBJ2-7; maybe TRBD1 (6 bases). CDR3 size: 13 residues. Germline values: CDR1 SGHVS, CDR2 FNYEAQ. Trimming removed 5 bases at V and 7 bases at J, with 15 bases between. CDR3 residues: CASSPTLQGEQYF. CDR3 coding DNA: TGTGCCAGCAGCCCGACCCTCCAGGGGGAGCAGTACTTC.

In this sample, this clonotype is medium-sized. V is TRBV6-4 and J is TRBJ1-2; D might be TRBD1 (5 bases). CDR3 length: 13 residues. Germline values: CDR1 MRHNA, CDR2 SNTAGT. Trimming shortened V by 3 bases and J by 2 bases, and 7 bases separated the two germline ends. The CDR3 region is CASSEGDNYGYTF. In nucleotides, the CDR3 is TGTGCCAGCAGTGAGGGGGACAACTATGGCTACACCTTC.

In its sample, this clonotype ranks as medium-sized. The V call is TRBV13, the J call TRBJ2-3; 7 positions match TRBD2. J gave up 2 bases and V 2 bases, and 4 bases lay outside the gene matches. There are 15 residues in the CDR3. Germline values: CDR1 PRHDT, CDR2 FYEKMQ (reference sequence). DNA of the CDR3: TGTGCCAGCAGCTTAACAGCGGGGCCCACAGATACGCAGTATTTT. The encoded protein is CASSLTAGPTDTQYF.

By its share, this clonotype is large (0.1 to 1%). The chain couples TRBV6-2 or TRBV6-3 to TRBJ2-1; D is possibly TRBD2 (6 bases). Deletions cut 0 bases from V and 4 bases from J, with 10 bases between. From germline, CDR1 is MNHEY and CDR2 SVGEGT. The CDR3 length is 15 residues. The CDR3 region is CASSYSAGFYNEQFF. In DNA form, the CDR3 reads TGTGCCAGCAGTTACTCTGCGGGGTTTTACAATGAGCAGTTCTTC.

In its sample, this clonotype was seen once. This chain joins TRBV7-8 and TRBJ1-2; D might be TRBD1 (6 bases). Trimming shortened V by 5 bases and J by 0 bases, and 13 bases separated the two germline ends. Germline CDR1 SGHVS, CDR2 FQNEAQ. The CDR3 consists of 15 residues. The CDR3 reads CASSQLGAANYGYTF. CDR3 nucleotides: TGTGCCAGCAGCCAACTGGGGGCCGCTAACTATGGCTACACCTTC.

This clonotype counts as large (0.1 to 1%). J is TRBJ2-5 and V is TRBV2; D is ambiguous. CDR3 length equals 14 residues. Trimming left V 5 bases short and J 0 bases short, with 10 bases between. The germline gives CDR1 SNHLY, CDR2 FYNNEI. The CDR3 is CASSPRPYQETQYF. The CDR3 DNA reads TGTGCCAGCAGTCCACGGCCGTACCAAGAGACCCAGTACTTC. Filled out from reference TRBV2 and TRBJ2-5, the complete variable domain reads EPEVTQTPSHQVTQMGQEVILRCVPISNHLYFYWYRQILGQKVEFLVSFYNNEISEKSEIFDDQFSVERPDGSNFTLKIRSTKLEDSAMYFCASSPRPYQETQYFGPGTRLLVL.

This chain connects TRBV29-1 to TRBJ2-7, with 8 bases that match TRBD1. Trimming took 7 bases from V and 3 from J; bases not matched to a gene: 5. Germline V gene lookup returns CDR1 SQVTM and CDR2 ANQGSEA. The CDR3 covers 12 residues. CDR3 amino acids: CSAGQGGYEQYF. The CDR3 nucleotides are TGCAGCGCCGGACAGGGCGGCTACGAGCAGTACTTC.

Within the sample, this clonotype is large. V and J are TRBV5-1 and TRBJ1-1; D uncertain. The CDR3 runs 13 residues. Germline V CDR1 and CDR2: SGHRS, YFSETQ. The ends were cut back, 0 bases at V and 6 bases at J, with 9 bases in the middle. For the CDR3, the DNA is TGCGCCAGCAGCTTGGGAGGGCTGGCTGAAGCTTTCTTT. It is translated as CASSLGGLAEAFF.

In its sample, this clonotype ranks as large. The chain combines TRBV2 with TRBJ2-3; 9 positions match TRBD2. CDR1 and CDR2 from the germline V gene are SNHLY and FYNNEI. After removal of 4 bases from V and 0 bases from J, the junction contained 2 bases not matched to a gene. This CDR3 region has 15 residues. The CDR3: CASSAGTSSTDTQYF. The DNA of the CDR3 is TGTGCCAGCAGTGCCGGGACTAGCAGCACAGATACGCAGTATTTT.

By share, this clonotype ranks as medium-sized. The chain links TRBV9 to TRBJ2-1; 9 nucleotides agree with TRBD1. With 2 bases clipped from V and 8 bases from J, the junction kept 2 bases outside the gene matches. CDR3 length: 13 residues. Germline CDR1 is SGDLS and CDR2 is YYNGEE. CDR3 in DNA: TGTGCCAGCAGCGTCGACAGGGGGGATGAGCAGTTCTTC. It specifies CASSVDRGDEQFF.

Relative to its sample, this clonotype is large (0.1 to 1%). For the CDR3, the DNA is TGTGCCAGCACCGATACGACAGGGAGTGTTCACAATGAGCAGTTCTTC. Protein: CASTDTTGSVHNEQFF. The chain is built from TRBV6-2 or TRBV6-3 and TRBJ2-1, with 7 nucleotides matching TRBD1. The J segment lost 5 bases and the V segment lost 7 bases, leaving 14 bases of the junction unmatched. Germline V gene lookup returns CDR1 MNHEY and CDR2 SVGEGT. This CDR3 spans 16 amino acids.